This T cell receptor (beta chain) was captured by sequencing in a study of T cell clonality in common variable immunodeficiency. Study conclusions and caveats: In common variable immunodeficiency, TCR beta chains reportedly carried fewer deletions and N-nucleotide insertions. TCRbeta clonality was increased in CVID versus healthy controls.

Looked up from germline, CDR1 is SGHTA and CDR2 is FQGNSA. There are 15 residues in the CDR3. Trimming left V 3 bases short and J 3 bases short, with 12 bases between. This clone was counted at least ten times. Its specificity is unknown. The read terminates 3 residues ahead of where the CDR3 ends, so the germline J gene completes it. Some clones are missing from TCRdb's copy, which holds only in-frame ones; the method was immunoSEQ multiplex PCR. The profile covers roughly 34,000 clones, none occurring a single time. J is TRBJ2-4 and V is TRBV7-2; no definite D call. The clonotype originates from a human donor with common variable immunodeficiency. The material sequenced was peripheral blood mononuclear cells. Incomplete CDR3 DNA: TGTGCCAGCAGCTTCTTTGCGGTTGACAAAAACATT. It translates to CASSFFAVDKNI. The CDR3 as a whole reads CASSFFAVDKNIQYF.